This TCR beta chain is drawn from a study of blood T cell repertoires in COVID-19. Overall study: COVID-19 samples, acute and convalescent, were from the United States, Italy and Spain. PBMCs, B-cell-depleted T cells, or T cells provided the cDNA or gDNA that made up the material.

As processed by the authors: Reference gene primer amplification in the assay estimated nucleated cell counts. Using immunoSEQ multiplex PCR, the repertoire was profiled, and TCRdb retains in-frame clones only, with some absent. The V and J calls and the clone size are those of that table, but D and trimming were determined from the DNA. Of approximately 37,000 clones listed, just over 85% are singletons. The sequenced material came from peripheral blood. This sequence was found in a man aged 35 to 55 with active COVID-19.

CDR3 region: CASSYSNPGASYGYTF. CDR3 DNA sequence: TGTGCCAGCAGTTACTCGAACCCAGGGGCCTCTTATGGCTACACCTTC. V usage is TRBV6-2 or TRBV6-3 and J usage is TRBJ1-2; possibly TRBD1 for D (6 bases). CDR3 length: 16 residues. Germline lookup yields CDR1 MNHEY and CDR2 SVGEGT. With 0 bases removed from V and 5 bases from J, the gap between germline ends came to 16 bases.